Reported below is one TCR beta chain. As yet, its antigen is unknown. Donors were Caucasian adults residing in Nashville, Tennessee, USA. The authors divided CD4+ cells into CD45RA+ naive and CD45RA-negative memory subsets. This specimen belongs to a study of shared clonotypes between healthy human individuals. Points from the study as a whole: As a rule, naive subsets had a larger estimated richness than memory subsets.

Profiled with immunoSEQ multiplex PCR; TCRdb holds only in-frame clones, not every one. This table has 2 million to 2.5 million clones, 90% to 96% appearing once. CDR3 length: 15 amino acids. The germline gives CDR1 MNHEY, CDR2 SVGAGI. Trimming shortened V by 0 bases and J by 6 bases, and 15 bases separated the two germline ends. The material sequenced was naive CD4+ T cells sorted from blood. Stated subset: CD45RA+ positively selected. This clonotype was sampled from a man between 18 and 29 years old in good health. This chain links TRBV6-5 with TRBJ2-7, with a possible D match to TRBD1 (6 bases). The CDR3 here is CASSYSLERGSEQYF. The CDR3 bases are TGTGCCAGCAGTTACTCATTAGAGAGGGGGAGCGAGCAGTACTTC.